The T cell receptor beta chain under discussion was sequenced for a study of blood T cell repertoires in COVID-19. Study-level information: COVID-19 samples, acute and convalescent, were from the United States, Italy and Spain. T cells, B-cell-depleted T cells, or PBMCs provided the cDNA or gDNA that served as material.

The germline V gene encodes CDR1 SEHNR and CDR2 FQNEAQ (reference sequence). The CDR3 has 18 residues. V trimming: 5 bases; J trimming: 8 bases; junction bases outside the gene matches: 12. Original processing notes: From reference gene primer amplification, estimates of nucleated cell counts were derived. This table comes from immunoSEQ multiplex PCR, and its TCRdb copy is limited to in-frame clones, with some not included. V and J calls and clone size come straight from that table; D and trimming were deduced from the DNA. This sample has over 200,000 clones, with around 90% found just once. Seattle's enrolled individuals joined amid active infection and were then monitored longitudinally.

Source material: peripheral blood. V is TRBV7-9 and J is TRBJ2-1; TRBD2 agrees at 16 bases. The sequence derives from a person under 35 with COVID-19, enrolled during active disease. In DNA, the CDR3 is TGTGCCAGCAGCCCAGGGACTAGCGGGAGGGATATTAAGGATGAGCAGTTCTTC. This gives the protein CASSPGTSGRDIKDEQFF.